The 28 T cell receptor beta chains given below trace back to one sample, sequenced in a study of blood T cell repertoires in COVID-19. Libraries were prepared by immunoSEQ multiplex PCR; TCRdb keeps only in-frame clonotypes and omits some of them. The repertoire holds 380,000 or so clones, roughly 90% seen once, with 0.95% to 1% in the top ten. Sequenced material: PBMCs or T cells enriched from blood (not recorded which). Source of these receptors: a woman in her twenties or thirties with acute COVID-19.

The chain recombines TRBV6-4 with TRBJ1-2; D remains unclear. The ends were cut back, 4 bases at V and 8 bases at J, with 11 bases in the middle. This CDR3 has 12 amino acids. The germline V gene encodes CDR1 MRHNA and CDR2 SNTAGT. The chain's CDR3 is CASSGSAGGYTF. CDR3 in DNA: TGTGCCAGCAGTGGGAGTGCCGGGGGCTACACCTTC.

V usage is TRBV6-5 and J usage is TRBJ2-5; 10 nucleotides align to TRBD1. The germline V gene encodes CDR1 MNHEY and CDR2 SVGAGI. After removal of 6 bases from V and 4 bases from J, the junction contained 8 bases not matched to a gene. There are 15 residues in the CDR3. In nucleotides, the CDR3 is TGTGCCAGCAGAAGTAGGGGGACAGGGGTAGAGACCCAGTACTTC. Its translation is CASRSRGTGVETQYF.

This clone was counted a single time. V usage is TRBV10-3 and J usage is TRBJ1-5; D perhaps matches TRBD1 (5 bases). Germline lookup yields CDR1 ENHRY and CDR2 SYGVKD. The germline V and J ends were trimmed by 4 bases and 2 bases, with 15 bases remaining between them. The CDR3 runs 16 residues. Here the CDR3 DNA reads TGTGCCATCAGTGTCTCGGGTCAGGGTGGCAATCAGCCCCAGCATTTT. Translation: CAISVSGQGGNQPQHF.

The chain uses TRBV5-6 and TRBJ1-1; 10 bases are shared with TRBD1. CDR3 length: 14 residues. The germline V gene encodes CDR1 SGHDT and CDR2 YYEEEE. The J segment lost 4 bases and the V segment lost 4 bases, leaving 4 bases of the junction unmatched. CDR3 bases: TGTGCCAGCAGCCCCGGGACAGGGGCCACTGAAGCTTTCTTT. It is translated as CASSPGTGATEAFF. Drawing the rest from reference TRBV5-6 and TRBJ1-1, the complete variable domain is DAGVTQSPTHLIKTRGQQVTLRCSPKSGHDTVSWYQQALGQGPQFIFQYYEEEERQRGNFPDRFSGHQFPNYSSELNVNALLLGDSALYLCASSPGTGATEAFFGQGTRLTVV.

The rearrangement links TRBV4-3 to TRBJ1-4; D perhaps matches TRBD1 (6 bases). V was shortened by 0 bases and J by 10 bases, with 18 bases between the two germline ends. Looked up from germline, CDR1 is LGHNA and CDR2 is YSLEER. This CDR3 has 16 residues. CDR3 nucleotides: TGCGCCAGCAGCCAAGATACTTCGGACAGCGCTCGAAAACTGTTTTTT. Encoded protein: CASSQDTSDSARKLFF.

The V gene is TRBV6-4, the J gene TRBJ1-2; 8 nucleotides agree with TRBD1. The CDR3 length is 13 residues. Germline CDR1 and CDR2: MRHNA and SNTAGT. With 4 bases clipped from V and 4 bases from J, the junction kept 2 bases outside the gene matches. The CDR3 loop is CASSVTGGYGYTF. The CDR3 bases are TGTGCCAGCAGTGTTACAGGGGGCTATGGCTACACCTTC.

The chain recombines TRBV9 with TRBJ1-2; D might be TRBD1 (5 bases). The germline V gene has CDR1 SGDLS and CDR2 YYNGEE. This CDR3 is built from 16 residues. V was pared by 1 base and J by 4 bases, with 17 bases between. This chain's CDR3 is CASSVPDGGEIYGYTF. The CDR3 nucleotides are TGTGCCAGCAGCGTACCGGACGGGGGGGAGATCTATGGCTACACCTTC.

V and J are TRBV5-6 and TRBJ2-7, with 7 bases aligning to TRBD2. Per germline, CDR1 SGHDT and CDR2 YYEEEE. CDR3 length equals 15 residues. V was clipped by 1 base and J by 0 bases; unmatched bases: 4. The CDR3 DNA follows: TGTGCCAGCAGCTTGCGTAGGACTAGCTCCTACGAGCAGTACTTC. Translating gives CASSLRRTSSYEQYF.

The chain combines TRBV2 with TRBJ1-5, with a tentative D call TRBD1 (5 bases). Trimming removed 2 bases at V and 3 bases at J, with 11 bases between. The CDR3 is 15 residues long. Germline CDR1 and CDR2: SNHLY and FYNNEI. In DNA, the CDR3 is TGTGCCAGCAGTGAATCGGGGGGTCCCAATCAGCCCCAGCATTTT. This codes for CASSESGGPNQPQHF.

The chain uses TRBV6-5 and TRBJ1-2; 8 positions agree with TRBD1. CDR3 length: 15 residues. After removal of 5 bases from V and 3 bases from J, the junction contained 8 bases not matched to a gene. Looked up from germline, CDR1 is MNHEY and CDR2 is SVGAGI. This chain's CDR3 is CASSKPGQAYYGYTF. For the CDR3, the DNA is TGTGCCAGCAGTAAGCCGGGACAGGCTTACTATGGCTACACCTTC.

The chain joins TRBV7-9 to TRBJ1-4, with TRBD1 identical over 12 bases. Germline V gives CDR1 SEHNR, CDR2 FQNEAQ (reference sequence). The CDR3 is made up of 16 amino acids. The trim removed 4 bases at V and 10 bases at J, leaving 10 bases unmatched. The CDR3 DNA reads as TGTGCCAGCAGCTCATGGGACAGGGGGCGTTTGGGAAAACTGTTTTTT. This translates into CASSSWDRGRLGKLFF.

The CDR3 nucleotides read TGCGCCAGCAGCTTGGCTGCACAAGCGAACACCGGGGAGCTGTTTTTT. Translation: CASSLAAQANTGELFF. The V gene is TRBV5-1, the J gene TRBJ2-2; D is undetermined. Trimming took off 0 bases at V and 0 bases at J, with 9 bases between the two ends. Germline V gene lookup returns CDR1 SGHRS and CDR2 YFSETQ. There are 16 residues in the CDR3. The whole variable domain, remainder taken from reference TRBV5-1 and TRBJ2-2, is KAGVTQTPRYLIKTRGQQVTLSCSPISGHRSVSWYQQTPGQGLQFLFEYFSETQRNKGNFPGRFSGRQFSNSRSEMNVSTLELGDSALYLCASSLAAQANTGELFFGEGSRLTVL.

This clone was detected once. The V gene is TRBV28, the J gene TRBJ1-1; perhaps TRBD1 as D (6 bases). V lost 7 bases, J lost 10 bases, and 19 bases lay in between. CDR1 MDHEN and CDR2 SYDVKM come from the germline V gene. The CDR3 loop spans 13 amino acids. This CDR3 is CASTLSQGPAAFF. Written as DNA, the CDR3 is TGTGCCAGCACCCTTTCCCAGGGGCCAGCAGCTTTCTTT.

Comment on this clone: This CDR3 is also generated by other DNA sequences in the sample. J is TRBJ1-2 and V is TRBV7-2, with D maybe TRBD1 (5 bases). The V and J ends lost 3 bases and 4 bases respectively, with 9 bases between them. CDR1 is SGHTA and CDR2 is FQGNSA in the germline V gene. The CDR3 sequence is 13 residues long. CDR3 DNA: TGTGCCAGCAGCTTGCAGGGCGGCTATGGCTACACCTTC. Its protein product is CASSLQGGYGYTF. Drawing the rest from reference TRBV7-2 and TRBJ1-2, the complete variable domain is GAGVSQSPSNKVTEKGKDVELRCDPISGHTALYWYRQSLGQGLEFLIYFQGNSAPDKSGLPSDRFSAERTGGSVSTLTIQRTQQEDSAVYLCASSLQGGYGYTFGSGTRLTVV.

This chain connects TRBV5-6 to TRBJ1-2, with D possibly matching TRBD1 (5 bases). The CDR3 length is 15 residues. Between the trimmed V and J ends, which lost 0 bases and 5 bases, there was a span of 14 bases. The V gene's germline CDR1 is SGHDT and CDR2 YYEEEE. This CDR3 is CASSLGAGEGYGYTF. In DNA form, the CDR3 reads TGTGCCAGCAGCTTGGGTGCCGGGGAGGGGTATGGCTACACCTTC.

The chain's CDR3 is CASREMAGEGRTEAFF. CDR3 in DNA: TGCGCCAGCAGGGAGATGGCAGGGGAGGGGAGAACTGAAGCTTTCTTT. The V gene is TRBV5-1, the J gene TRBJ1-1, with D perhaps TRBD1 (6 bases). The CDR3 is made up of 16 amino acids. With 5 bases removed from V and 5 bases from J, the gap between germline ends came to 22 bases. Germline-derived CDR1 and CDR2 are SGHRS and YFSETQ. The whole variable domain, filled in from reference TRBV5-1 and TRBJ1-1, reads KAGVTQTPRYLIKTRGQQVTLSCSPISGHRSVSWYQQTPGQGLQFLFEYFSETQRNKGNFPGRFSGRQFSNSRSEMNVSTLELGDSALYLCASREMAGEGRTEAFFGQGTRLTVV.

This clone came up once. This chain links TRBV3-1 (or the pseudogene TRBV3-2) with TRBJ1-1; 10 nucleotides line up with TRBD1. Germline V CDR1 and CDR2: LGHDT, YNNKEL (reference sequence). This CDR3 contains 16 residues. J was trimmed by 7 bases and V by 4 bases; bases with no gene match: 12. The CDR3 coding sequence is TGTGCCAGCAGCCCTGGGACAGGGGATTTAGGTGGTGAAGCTTTCTTT. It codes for CASSPGTGDLGGEAFF.

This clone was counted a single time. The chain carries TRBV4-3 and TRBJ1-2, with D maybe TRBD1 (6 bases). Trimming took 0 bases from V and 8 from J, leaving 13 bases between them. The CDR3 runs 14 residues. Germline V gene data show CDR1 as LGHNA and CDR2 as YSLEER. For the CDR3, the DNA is TGCGCCAGCAGCCAAGATCGAGGGGGATCAGGCTACACCTTC. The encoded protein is CASSQDRGGSGYTF.

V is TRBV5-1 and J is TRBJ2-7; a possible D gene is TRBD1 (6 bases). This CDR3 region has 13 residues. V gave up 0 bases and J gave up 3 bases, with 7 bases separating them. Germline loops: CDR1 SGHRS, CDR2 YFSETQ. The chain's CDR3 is CASSLATGYEQYF. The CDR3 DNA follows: TGCGCCAGCAGCTTGGCGACAGGCTACGAGCAGTACTTC. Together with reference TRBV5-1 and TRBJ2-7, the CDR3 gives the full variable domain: KAGVTQTPRYLIKTRGQQVTLSCSPISGHRSVSWYQQTPGQGLQFLFEYFSETQRNKGNFPGRFSGRQFSNSRSEMNVSTLELGDSALYLCASSLATGYEQYFGPGTRLTVT.

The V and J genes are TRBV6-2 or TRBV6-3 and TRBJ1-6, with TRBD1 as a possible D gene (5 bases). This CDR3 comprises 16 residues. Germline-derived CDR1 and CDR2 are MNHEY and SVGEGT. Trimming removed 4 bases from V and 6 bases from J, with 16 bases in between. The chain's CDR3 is CASSSGGSGRNSPLHF. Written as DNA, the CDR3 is TGTGCCAGCAGTTCCGGGGGGTCGGGCCGTAATTCACCCCTCCACTTT.

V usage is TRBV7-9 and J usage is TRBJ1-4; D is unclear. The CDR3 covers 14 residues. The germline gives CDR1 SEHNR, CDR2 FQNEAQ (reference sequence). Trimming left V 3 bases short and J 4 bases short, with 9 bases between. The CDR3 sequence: CASSFLQVNEKLFF. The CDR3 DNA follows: TGTGCCAGCAGCTTCTTACAAGTTAATGAAAAACTGTTTTTT.

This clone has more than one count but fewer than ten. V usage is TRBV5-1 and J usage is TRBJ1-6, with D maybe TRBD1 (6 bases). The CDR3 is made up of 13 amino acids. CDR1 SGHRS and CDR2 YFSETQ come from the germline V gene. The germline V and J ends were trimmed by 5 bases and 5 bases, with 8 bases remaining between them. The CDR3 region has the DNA TGCGCCAGCAGAGCAGGGGATAATTCACCCCTCCACTTT. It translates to CASRAGDNSPLHF.

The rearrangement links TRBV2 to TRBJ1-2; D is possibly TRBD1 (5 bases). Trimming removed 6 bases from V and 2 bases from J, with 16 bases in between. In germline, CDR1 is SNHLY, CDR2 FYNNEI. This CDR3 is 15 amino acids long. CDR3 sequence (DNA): TGTGCCAGCAGGGCGCGTTATGGGGGGAACTATGGCTACACCTTC. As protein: CASRARYGGNYGYTF.

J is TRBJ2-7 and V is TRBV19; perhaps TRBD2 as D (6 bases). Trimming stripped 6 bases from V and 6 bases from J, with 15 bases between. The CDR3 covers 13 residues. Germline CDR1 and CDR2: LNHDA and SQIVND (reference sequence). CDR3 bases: TGTGCCAGTAGCAGGAGGGATCCGGGCGAGCAGTACTTC. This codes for CASSRRDPGEQYF.

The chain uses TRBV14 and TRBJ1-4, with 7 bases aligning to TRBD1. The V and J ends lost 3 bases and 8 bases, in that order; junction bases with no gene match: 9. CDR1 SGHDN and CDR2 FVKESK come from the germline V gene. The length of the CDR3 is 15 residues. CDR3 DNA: TGTGCCAGCAGCCAGTTCCGACAGGGCAACGAAAAACTGTTTTTT. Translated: CASSQFRQGNEKLFF.

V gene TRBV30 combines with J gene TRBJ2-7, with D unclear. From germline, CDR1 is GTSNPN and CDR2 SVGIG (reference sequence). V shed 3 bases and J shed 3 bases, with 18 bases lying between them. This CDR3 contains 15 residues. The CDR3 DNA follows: TGTGCCTGGAGCGCCTCAATATATACACACTACGAGCAGTACTTC. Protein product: CAWSASIYTHYEQYF.

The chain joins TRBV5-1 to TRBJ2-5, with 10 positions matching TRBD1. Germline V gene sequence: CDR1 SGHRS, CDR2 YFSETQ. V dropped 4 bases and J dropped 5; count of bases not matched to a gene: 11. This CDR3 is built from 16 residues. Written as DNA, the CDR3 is TGCGCCAGCAGCAGATACGGGACAGGGGCTTGGGAGACCCAGTACTTC. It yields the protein CASSRYGTGAWETQYF.

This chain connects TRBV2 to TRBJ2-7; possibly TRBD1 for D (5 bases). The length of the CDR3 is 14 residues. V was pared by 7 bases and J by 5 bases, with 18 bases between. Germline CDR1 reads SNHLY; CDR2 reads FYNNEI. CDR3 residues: CASTEAGNGHEQYF. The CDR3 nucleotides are TGTGCCAGCACCGAGGCAGGGAACGGCCACGAGCAGTACTTC. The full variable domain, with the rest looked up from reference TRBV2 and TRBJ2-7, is EPEVTQTPSHQVTQMGQEVILRCVPISNHLYFYWYRQILGQKVEFLVSFYNNEISEKSEIFDDQFSVERPDGSNFTLKIRSTKLEDSAMYFCASTEAGNGHEQYFGPGTRLTVT.